These 32 T cell receptor beta chains originate from one sample sequenced in a study of blood T cell repertoires in COVID-19. The data were produced by immunoSEQ multiplex PCR, yet TCRdb's version contains in-frame clones alone and is incomplete. The sample shows some 320,000 clones, about 87% of them seen only once. Sample: peripheral blood. All receptors come from a woman aged 45-65 years who had recovered from COVID-19.

The chain couples TRBV27 to TRBJ2-1; TRBD2 aligns across 10 bases. V gave up 8 bases and J gave up 0 bases; unmatched junction bases: 10. Germline V gene lookup returns CDR1 MNHEY and CDR2 SMNVEV (reference sequence). The CDR3 spans 17 residues. CDR3 region: CASCPGSGRASYNEQFF. In DNA, the CDR3 is TGTGCCAGCTGCCCCGGGAGCGGGAGGGCCTCCTACAATGAGCAGTTCTTC.

The chain has TRBV4-3 and TRBJ2-1, with 7 positions matching TRBD2. The length of the CDR3 is 15 residues. Germline V CDR1 and CDR2: LGHNA, YSLEER. J gave up 1 base and V 1 base, and 1 base lay outside the gene matches. The CDR3 here is CASSQGAGSYNEQFF. Written as DNA, the CDR3 is TGCGCCAGCAGCCAAGGAGCGGGATCCTACAATGAGCAGTTCTTC.

V gene TRBV7-2 combines with J gene TRBJ2-2, with 7 bases lining up with TRBD2. Losses at the gene ends were 6 bases for V and 7 bases for J; bases not matched to a gene: 14. Germline V gene data show CDR1 as SGHTA and CDR2 as FQGNSA. CDR3 length: 16 amino acids. The CDR3 bases are TGTGCCAGCAGGCCGCGCGCTCTAGCGGAGGACGGGGAGCTGTTTTTT. It specifies CASRPRALAEDGELFF.

A few counts support this clone. The chain couples TRBV20-1 to TRBJ2-3; 8 bases align to TRBD2. The CDR3 is 15 residues long. CDR1 is DFQATT and CDR2 is SNEGSKA in the germline V gene (reference sequence). V lost 3 bases and J lost 6; bases outside the gene matches: 11. CDR3 region: CSASGSGSVTDTQYF. CDR3 bases: TGCAGTGCTAGTGGCAGCGGGAGTGTAACGGATACGCAGTATTTT.

The chain employs TRBV9 and TRBJ2-7; weak D call: TRBD1 (6 bases). V lost 0 bases and J 2 bases, leaving 12 bases between the germline ends. CDR3 length: 15 amino acids. CDR1 and CDR2 from the germline V gene are SGDLS and YYNGEE. CDR3 region: CASSVEAGVTYEQYF. In DNA, the CDR3 is TGTGCCAGCAGCGTAGAGGCAGGGGTTACCTACGAGCAGTACTTC. The full variable domain, its missing parts supplied by reference TRBV9 and TRBJ2-7, is DSGVTQTPKHLITATGQRVTLRCSPRSGDLSVYWYQQSLDQGLQFLIQYYNGEERAKGNILERFSAQQFPDLHSELNLSSLELGDSALYFCASSVEAGVTYEQYFGPGTRLTVT.

This chain joins TRBV7-9 and TRBJ1-6, with 9 bases identical to TRBD1. The CDR3 sequence is 16 residues long. Trimming at V came to 1 base and at J to 9 bases, leaving 7 bases not matched to a gene. From germline, CDR1 is SEHNR and CDR2 FQNEAQ (reference sequence). The DNA for the CDR3 is TGTGCCAGCAGCTTAGGTCAGGGGACAGGGTCTTCACCCCTCCACTTT. Protein: CASSLGQGTGSSPLHF.

The DNA for the CDR3 is TGTGCCAGCGGGCTTCTCGGGGTAAACCAGCCCCAGCATTTT. The encoded protein is CASGLLGVNQPQHF. This chain joins TRBV6-5 and TRBJ1-5; D is undetermined. The V end was cut by 8 bases, the J end by 7 bases, with 18 bases between. The germline CDR1 and CDR2 sequences are MNHEY and SVGAGI. CDR3 size: 14 residues.

The gene calls are TRBV29-1 and TRBJ2-3, with D perhaps TRBD2 (5 bases). Trimming pared 7 bases from V and 6 bases from J, leaving 14 bases between. This CDR3 region has 12 residues. The V gene's germline CDR1 is SQVTM and CDR2 ANQGSEA. The CDR3 region has the DNA TGCAGCGCCCCCCTAATAGCGGATACGCAGTATTTT. Encoded protein: CSAPLIADTQYF.

This clone was seen once. This sequence joins TRBV28 and TRBJ1-2, with D perhaps TRBD1 (5 bases). The CDR3 runs to 14 residues. In germline, CDR1 is MDHEN, CDR2 SYDVKM. V lost 6 bases, J lost 5 bases, and 16 bases lay in between. CDR3 coding DNA: TGTGCCAGCAGCCCGGGGGGAGGTTCTTATGGCTACACCTTC. This translates into CASSPGGGSYGYTF.

The V and J genes are TRBV16 and TRBJ2-1, with D perhaps TRBD2 (7 bases). The V gene's germline CDR1 is KGHSY and CDR2 FQNENV. Trimming took 0 bases from V and 5 from J, leaving 17 bases between them. The CDR3 has 17 amino acids. The CDR3 loop reads CASSQSGGAARDNEQFF. The CDR3 DNA is TGTGCCAGCAGCCAATCTGGGGGGGCGGCGCGTGACAATGAGCAGTTCTTC.

The J gene is TRBJ2-2, the V gene TRBV19, with 8 bases matching TRBD2. With 5 bases clipped from V and 7 bases from J, the junction kept 9 bases outside the gene matches. The germline CDR1 and CDR2 sequences are LNHDA and SQIVND (reference sequence). The CDR3 totals 15 residues. This CDR3 is CASSSTGGSVGELFF. CDR3 DNA sequence: TGTGCCAGTAGTTCGACGGGGGGGTCGGTCGGGGAGCTGTTTTTT.

The J gene is TRBJ2-5, the V gene TRBV9; 7 nucleotides agree with TRBD1. This CDR3 is 15 amino acids long. The V gene end was trimmed by 3 bases and the J gene end by 2 bases; junction bases not matched to a gene: 7. Germline loops: CDR1 SGDLS, CDR2 YYNGEE. The CDR3 protein is CASSAVGQEQETQYF. CDR3 nucleotide sequence: TGTGCCAGCAGCGCCGTCGGACAGGAACAAGAGACCCAGTACTTC.

This clone occurred once. The chain is built from TRBV6-4 and TRBJ2-3, with 11 bases fitting TRBD2. The CDR3 extends over 17 amino acids. Germline V gene data show CDR1 as MRHNA and CDR2 as SNTAGT. Unmatched junction bases numbered 13, after V lost 10 bases and J lost 1 base. Here the CDR3 reads CATEGLAGLIGTDTQYF. CDR3 nucleotide sequence: TGTGCCACTGAAGGACTAGCGGGTCTGATAGGCACAGATACGCAGTATTTT.

In its sample, this clone was seen once. The chain employs TRBV2 and TRBJ2-3, with 8 nucleotides matching TRBD2. Looked up from germline, CDR1 is SNHLY and CDR2 is FYNNEI. Unmatched junction bases numbered 4, after V lost 2 bases and J lost 0 bases. The CDR3 sequence is 16 residues long. The DNA of the CDR3 is TGTGCCAGCAGTGAAACGGGGGGGACTAGCACAGATACGCAGTATTTT. Protein: CASSETGGTSTDTQYF.

This clone has just one count. The chain links TRBV24-1 to TRBJ2-2; tentatively, D is TRBD2 (6 bases). V lost 4 bases and J 8 bases, leaving 16 bases between the germline ends. Looked up from germline, CDR1 is KGHDR and CDR2 is SFDVKD. The CDR3 extends over 15 amino acids. CDR3: CATSDPGTLSGELFF. The DNA for the CDR3 is TGTGCCACCAGTGACCCAGGGACTCTCAGTGGGGAGCTGTTTTTT.

This clone was counted a single time. The chain is built from TRBV28 and TRBJ2-7; D possibly corresponds to TRBD2 (6 bases). Germline loops: CDR1 MDHEN, CDR2 SYDVKM. This CDR3 is 13 amino acids long. Deletions cut 7 bases from V and 4 bases from J, with 14 bases between. Here the CDR3 DNA reads TGTGCCAGCACCCTAGACGGGGGATACGAGCAGTACTTC. Translation: CASTLDGGYEQYF.

The rearrangement links TRBV7-9 to TRBJ2-1; D unclear. Trimming left V 5 bases short and J 4 bases short, with 9 bases between. Germline values: CDR1 SEHNR, CDR2 FQNEAQ (reference sequence). The CDR3 covers 13 residues. Written as DNA, the CDR3 is TGTGCCAGCAGCAGAGAATCATACAATGAGCAGTTCTTC. Amino acid sequence: CASSRESYNEQFF.

The chain carries TRBV27 and TRBJ2-5; D is unclear. Trimming cost V 0 bases and J 5 bases, with 7 bases left between them. Per germline, CDR1 MNHEY and CDR2 SMNVEV (reference sequence). CDR3 length: 13 amino acids. In nucleotides, the CDR3 is TGTGCCAGCAGTTTATCGACTCAGGAGACCCAGTACTTC. Amino acids: CASSLSTQETQYF.

The chain is built from TRBV3-1 (or the pseudogene TRBV3-2) and TRBJ2-3; the match to TRBD1 covers 7 bases. The CDR3 consists of 15 residues. Germline loops: CDR1 LGHDT, CDR2 YNNKEL (reference sequence). J was trimmed by 1 base and V by 5 bases; bases with no gene match: 6. The CDR3 spells CASSLGQRRTDTQYF. For the CDR3, the DNA is TGTGCCAGCAGCTTGGGACAGCGGCGCACAGATACGCAGTATTTT.

This sequence joins TRBV7-9 and TRBJ1-2, with 7 bases aligning to TRBD1. With V trimmed by 5 bases and J by 7 bases, 7 bases remained unmatched. The CDR3 extends over 13 amino acids. Germline-derived CDR1 and CDR2 are SEHNR and FQNEAQ (reference sequence). CDR3 in amino acids: CASSQRQGIGYTF. CDR3 sequence (DNA): TGTGCCAGCAGCCAACGACAGGGTATTGGCTACACCTTC.

The J gene is TRBJ2-7, the V gene TRBV4-1, with TRBD1 matching over 7 bases. V lost 2 bases to trimming and J lost 2 bases; unmatched junction nucleotides: 3. The CDR3 is made up of 14 amino acids. From germline, CDR1 is MGHRA and CDR2 YSYEKL. CDR3 nucleotide sequence: TGCGCCAGCAGCCAACAGACAGGGACCTACGAGCAGTACTTC. The encoded protein is CASSQQTGTYEQYF.

This clone was observed a single time. The chain employs TRBV18 and TRBJ2-7, with D maybe TRBD2 (6 bases). The germline V and J ends were trimmed by 1 base and 11 bases, with 24 bases remaining between them. Germline CDR1 reads KGHSH; CDR2 reads LQKENI. The CDR3 totals 16 residues. The DNA for the CDR3 is TGTGCCAGCTCACCACACGGGACTCCCTCTCCCCGAGATGAGTACTTC. The encoded protein is CASSPHGTPSPRDEYF.

This clone was recorded a few times. This sample also contains other DNA sequences that code for the same CDR3. The chain employs TRBV7-2 and TRBJ2-1; 8 bases match TRBD2. There are 14 residues in the CDR3. The trim removed 1 base at V and 6 bases at J, leaving 2 bases unmatched. Germline CDR1 and CDR2: SGHTA and FQGNSA. The CDR3, as DNA: TGTGCCAGCAGCTTAGGGCTAGCGGGCAATGAGCAGTTCTTC. Its translation is CASSLGLAGNEQFF.

This clone was recorded a few times. V and J are TRBV5-1 and TRBJ2-7, with D tentatively TRBD2 (5 bases). This CDR3 contains 12 residues. Germline-derived CDR1 and CDR2 are SGHRS and YFSETQ. V was shortened by 1 base and J by 4 bases, with 6 bases between the two germline ends. CDR3 sequence: CASSLTGYEQYF. CDR3 DNA sequence: TGCGCCAGCAGCTTGACGGGGTACGAGCAGTACTTC.

The chain employs TRBV4-3 and TRBJ2-3; 7 nucleotides match TRBD2. CDR3 length: 18 residues. J lost 7 bases, V lost 0 bases, and 16 bases had no gene match. In germline, CDR1 is LGHNA, CDR2 YSLEER. The CDR3 region has the DNA TGCGCCAGCAGCCAAGATCTTTTTGGCGGGGGAAGCGGGAATACGCAGTATTTT. Translation: CASSQDLFGGGSGNTQYF.

The chain combines TRBV9 with TRBJ2-5; 12 bases align to TRBD1. V shed 3 bases, J shed 5 bases, and the junction held 5 bases outside the gene matches. Per germline, CDR1 SGDLS and CDR2 YYNGEE. CDR3 length equals 15 residues. Written as DNA, the CDR3 is TGTGCCAGCAGCGGCGGGACAGGGGGCGCCGAGACCCAGTACTTC. It encodes CASSGGTGGAETQYF.

CDR3 nucleotides: TGTGCCAGCAGCTTGGGGCAGGGGGTAAATAGCTACACCTTC. Translated, it gives CASSLGQGVNSYTF. This chain links TRBV5-6 with TRBJ1-2, with 7 bases fitting TRBD1. V lost 0 bases to trimming and J lost 9 bases; unmatched junction nucleotides: 8. The CDR3 has 14 residues. The germline CDR1 and CDR2 sequences are SGHDT and YYEEEE. The variable domain in full, completed from reference TRBV5-6 and TRBJ1-2, reads DAGVTQSPTHLIKTRGQQVTLRCSPKSGHDTVSWYQQALGQGPQFIFQYYEEEERQRGNFPDRFSGHQFPNYSSELNVNALLLGDSALYLCASSLGQGVNSYTFGSGTRLTVV.

The chain is built from TRBV2 and TRBJ2-1; 15 bases align to TRBD2. Germline CDR1 reads SNHLY; CDR2 reads FYNNEI. This CDR3 is 23 amino acids long. Germline trimming cut 5 bases from V and 2 bases from J; bases unmatched to any gene: 22. DNA of the CDR3: TGTGCCAGCAGTCTCCCTGGGGAGGTTGACGGACTAGCGGGAGGGGACCCCTACAATGAGCAGTTCTTC. Residues: CASSLPGEVDGLAGGDPYNEQFF.

The chain uses TRBV6-5 and TRBJ1-1; TRBD1 matches 7 bases. The CDR3 totals 14 residues. The germline V gene encodes CDR1 MNHEY and CDR2 SVGAGI. The trim removed 2 bases at V and 5 bases at J, leaving 5 bases unmatched. In DNA form, the CDR3 reads TGTGCCAGCAGTTACAGAAGGGGGCGAACTGAAGCTTTCTTT. Translating gives CASSYRRGRTEAFF.

J is TRBJ1-2 and V is TRBV7-2, with D perhaps matching TRBD1 (5 bases). The germline CDR1 and CDR2 sequences are SGHTA and FQGNSA. With 5 bases removed from V and 4 bases from J, the gap between germline ends came to 11 bases. CDR3 size: 13 residues. The CDR3 DNA follows: TGTGCCAGCAGCGAGACAGACACCTATGGCTACACCTTC. Translated: CASSETDTYGYTF.

V is TRBV5-1 and J is TRBJ2-5; TRBD2 agrees at 10 bases. This CDR3 contains 14 residues. Per germline, CDR1 SGHRS and CDR2 YFSETQ. V was clipped by 5 bases and J by 0 bases; unmatched bases: 1. In nucleotides, the CDR3 is TGCGCCAGCAGTACTAGCGGGAACCAAGAGACCCAGTACTTC. Translating it yields CASSTSGNQETQYF. Full variable domain (remainder filled in from reference TRBV5-1 and TRBJ2-5): KAGVTQTPRYLIKTRGQQVTLSCSPISGHRSVSWYQQTPGQGLQFLFEYFSETQRNKGNFPGRFSGRQFSNSRSEMNVSTLELGDSALYLCASSTSGNQETQYFGPGTRLLVL.

The rearrangement links TRBV9 to TRBJ1-2; TRBD1 matches 7 bases. This CDR3 has 13 amino acids. The germline CDR1 and CDR2 sequences are SGDLS and YYNGEE. V shed 3 bases and J 4 bases; nucleotides not matched to a gene: 3. CDR3 region: CASSGQGGYGYTF. The CDR3 DNA sequence: TGTGCCAGCAGCGGACAGGGAGGCTATGGCTACACCTTC.